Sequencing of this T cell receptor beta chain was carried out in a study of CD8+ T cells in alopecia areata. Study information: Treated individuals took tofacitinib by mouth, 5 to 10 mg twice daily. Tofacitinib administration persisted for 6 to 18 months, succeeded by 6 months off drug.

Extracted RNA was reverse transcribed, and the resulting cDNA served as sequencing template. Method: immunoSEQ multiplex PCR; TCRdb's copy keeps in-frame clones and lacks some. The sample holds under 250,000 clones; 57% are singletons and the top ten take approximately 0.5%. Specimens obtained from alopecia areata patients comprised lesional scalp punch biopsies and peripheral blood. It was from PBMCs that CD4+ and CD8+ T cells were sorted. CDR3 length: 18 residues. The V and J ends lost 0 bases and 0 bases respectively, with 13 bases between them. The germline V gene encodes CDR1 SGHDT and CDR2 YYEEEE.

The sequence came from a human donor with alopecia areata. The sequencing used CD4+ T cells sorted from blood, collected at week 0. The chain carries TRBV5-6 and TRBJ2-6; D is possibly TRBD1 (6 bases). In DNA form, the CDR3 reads TGTGCCAGCAGCTTGGGCCAGGGGCTGAGCTCTGGGGCCAACGTCCTGACTTTC. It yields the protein CASSLGQGLSSGANVLTF.